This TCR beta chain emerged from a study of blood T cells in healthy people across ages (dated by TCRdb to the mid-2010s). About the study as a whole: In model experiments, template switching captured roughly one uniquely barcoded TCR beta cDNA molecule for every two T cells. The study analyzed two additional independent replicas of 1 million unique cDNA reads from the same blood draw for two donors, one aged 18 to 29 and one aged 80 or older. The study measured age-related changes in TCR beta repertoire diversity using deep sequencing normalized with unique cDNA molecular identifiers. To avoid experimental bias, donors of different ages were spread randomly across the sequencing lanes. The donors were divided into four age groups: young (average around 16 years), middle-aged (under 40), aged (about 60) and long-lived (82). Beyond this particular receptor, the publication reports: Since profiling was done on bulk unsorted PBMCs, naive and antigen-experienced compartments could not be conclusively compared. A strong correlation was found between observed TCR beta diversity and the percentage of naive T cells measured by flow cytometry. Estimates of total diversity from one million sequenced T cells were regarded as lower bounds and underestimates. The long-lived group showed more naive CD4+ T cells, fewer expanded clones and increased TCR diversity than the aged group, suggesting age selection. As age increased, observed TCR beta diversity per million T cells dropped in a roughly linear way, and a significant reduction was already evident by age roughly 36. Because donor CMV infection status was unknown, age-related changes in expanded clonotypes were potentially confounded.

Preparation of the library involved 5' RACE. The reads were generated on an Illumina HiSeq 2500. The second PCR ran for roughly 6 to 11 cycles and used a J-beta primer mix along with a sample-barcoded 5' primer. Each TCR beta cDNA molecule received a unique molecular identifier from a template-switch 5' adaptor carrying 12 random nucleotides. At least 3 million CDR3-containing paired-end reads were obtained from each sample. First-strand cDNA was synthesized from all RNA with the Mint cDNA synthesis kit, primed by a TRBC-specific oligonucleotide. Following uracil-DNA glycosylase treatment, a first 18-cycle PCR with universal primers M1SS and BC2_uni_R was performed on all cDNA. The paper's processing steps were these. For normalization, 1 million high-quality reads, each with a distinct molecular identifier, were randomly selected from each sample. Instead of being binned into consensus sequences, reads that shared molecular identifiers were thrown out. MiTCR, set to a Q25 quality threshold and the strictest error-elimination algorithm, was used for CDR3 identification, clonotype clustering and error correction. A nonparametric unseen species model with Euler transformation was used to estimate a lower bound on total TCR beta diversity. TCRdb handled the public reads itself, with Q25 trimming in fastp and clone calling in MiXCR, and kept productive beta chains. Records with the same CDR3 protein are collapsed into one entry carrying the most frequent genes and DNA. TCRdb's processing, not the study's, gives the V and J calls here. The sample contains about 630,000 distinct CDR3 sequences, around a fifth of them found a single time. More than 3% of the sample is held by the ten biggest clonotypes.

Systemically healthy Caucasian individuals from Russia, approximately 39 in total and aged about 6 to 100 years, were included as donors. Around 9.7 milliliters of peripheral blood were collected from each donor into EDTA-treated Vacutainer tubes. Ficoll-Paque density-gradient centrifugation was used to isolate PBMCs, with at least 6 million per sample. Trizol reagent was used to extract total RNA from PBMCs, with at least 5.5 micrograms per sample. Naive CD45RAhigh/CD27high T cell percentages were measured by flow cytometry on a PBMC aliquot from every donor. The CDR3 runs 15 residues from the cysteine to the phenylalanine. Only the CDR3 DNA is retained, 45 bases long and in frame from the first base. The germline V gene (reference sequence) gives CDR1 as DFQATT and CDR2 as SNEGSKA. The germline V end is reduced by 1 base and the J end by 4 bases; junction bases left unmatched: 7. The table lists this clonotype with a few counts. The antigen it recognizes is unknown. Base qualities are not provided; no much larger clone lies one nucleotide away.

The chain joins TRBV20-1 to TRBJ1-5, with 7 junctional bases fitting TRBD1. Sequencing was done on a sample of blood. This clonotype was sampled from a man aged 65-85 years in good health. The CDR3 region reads CSARGLTGSNQPQHF. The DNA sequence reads TGCAGTGCTAGAGGACTGACAGGGAGTAATCAGCCCCAGCATTTT.